These 16 T cell receptor beta chains originate from one sample sequenced in a study of siplizumab effects on memory and regulatory T cells. Method: immunoSEQ multiplex PCR; TCRdb's copy keeps in-frame clones and lacks some. The profile covers about 100,000 clones, with 91% appearing a single time and 0.14% to 0.15% taken by the ten largest. The specimen was CD4+ T cells sorted from blood. These TCRs come from a human donor in good health.

The chain couples TRBV7-2 to TRBJ2-3, with D maybe TRBD2 (5 bases). Trimming removed 4 bases at V and 0 bases at J, with 11 bases between. The CDR3 extends over 15 amino acids. Germline values: CDR1 SGHTA, CDR2 FQGNSA. CDR3 DNA: TGTGCCAGCAGCTGGCGGACTGGGAGCACAGATACGCAGTATTTT. This codes for CASSWRTGSTDTQYF.

The V gene is TRBV28, the J gene TRBJ1-5, with D uncertain. Germline CDR1 reads MDHEN; CDR2 reads SYDVKM. V gave up 3 bases and J gave up 0 bases, with 6 bases separating them. The CDR3 contains 14 residues. This CDR3 reads CASSFPLSNQPQHF. The CDR3 coding sequence is TGTGCCAGCAGTTTCCCACTTAGCAATCAGCCCCAGCATTTT.

The chain couples TRBV19 to TRBJ2-7, with TRBD1 as a possible D gene (7 bases). Looked up from germline, CDR1 is LNHDA and CDR2 is SQIVND (reference sequence). The CDR3 contains 16 residues. V was cut by 5 bases and J by 0 bases, with 17 bases left in between. As DNA, the CDR3 is TGTGCCAGTAGTTCACCAGCAGGGGGGCCCTCCTACGAGCAGTACTTC. This codes for CASSSPAGGPSYEQYF.

The CDR3 region has the DNA TGTGCCAGCAGCTTGGGGGACAACTTGTACCAAGAGACCCAGTACTTC. Translating gives CASSLGDNLYQETQYF. The chain links TRBV5-4 to TRBJ2-5, with D possibly being TRBD1 (6 bases). There are 16 residues in the CDR3. Germline CDR1 reads SGHNT; CDR2 reads YYREEE (reference sequence). V lost 0 bases to trimming and J lost 0 bases, with 12 bases between them. The whole variable domain, filled in from reference TRBV5-4 and TRBJ2-5, reads ETGVTQSPTHLIKTRGQQVTLRCSSQSGHNTVSWYQQALGQGPQFIFQYYREEENGRGNFPPRFSGLQFPNYSSELNVNALELDDSALYLCASSLGDNLYQETQYFGPGTRLLVL.

This clone was recorded a few times. The rearrangement links TRBV7-2 to TRBJ2-5, with 7 bases matching TRBD1. This CDR3 contains 15 residues. Germline assignment: CDR1 SGHTA and CDR2 FQGNSA. V trimming: 7 bases; J trimming: 2 bases; junction bases outside the gene matches: 10. CDR3 bases: TGTGCCAGCAACTCCCCGGACAGGCTACAAGAGACCCAGTACTTC. It translates to CASNSPDRLQETQYF.

This rearrangement joins TRBV19 to TRBJ2-2, with 7 positions matching TRBD1. Trimming at V came to 9 bases and at J to 5 bases, leaving 9 bases not matched to a gene. In germline, CDR1 is LNHDA, CDR2 SQIVND (reference sequence). The CDR3 has 14 amino acids. The chain's CDR3 is CASLTGTATGELFF. The CDR3, as DNA: TGTGCCAGCCTTACCGGGACAGCTACCGGGGAGCTGTTTTTT.

The chain has TRBV2 and TRBJ1-2; a weak D match, TRBD1 (5 bases). Looked up from germline, CDR1 is SNHLY and CDR2 is FYNNEI. The V and J ends lost 5 bases and 4 bases respectively, with 11 bases between them. The CDR3 covers 13 residues. CDR3 sequence: CASSRGSPYGYTF. As DNA, the CDR3 is TGTGCCAGCAGTCGGGGGTCCCCCTATGGCTACACCTTC.

The V gene is TRBV9, the J gene TRBJ1-6, with 8 bases lining up with TRBD1. CDR1 SGDLS and CDR2 YYNGEE come from the germline V gene. J lost 6 bases, V lost 4 bases, and 9 bases had no gene match. This CDR3 has 16 amino acids. The CDR3 protein is CASSFSTGAINSPLHF. The CDR3 DNA reads as TGTGCCAGCAGCTTCTCGACAGGGGCCATTAATTCACCCCTCCACTTT.

The gene calls are TRBV11-3 and TRBJ2-5; 7 bases line up with TRBD2. The J call is in doubt because the DNA end fits TRBJ2-7 better. The CDR3 totals 13 residues. CDR1 and CDR2 (germline): SGHNT, YENEEA. The CDR3 DNA reads TGTGCCAGCAGCGCCCGGAGCGGGAACGAGCAGTACTTC. Its protein is CASSARSGNEQYF.

The V gene is TRBV11-1, the J gene TRBJ1-1; D is uncertain. Germline CDR1 SGHAT, CDR2 FQDESV (reference sequence). With 2 bases removed from V and 6 bases from J, the gap between germline ends came to 13 bases. CDR3 length equals 14 residues. This CDR3 is CASSLHRAFAEAFF. Written as DNA, the CDR3 is TGTGCCAGCAGCTTACACCGGGCGTTCGCTGAAGCTTTCTTT.

The chain has TRBV18 and TRBJ2-3; the D gene is possibly TRBD2 (6 bases). From germline, CDR1 is KGHSH and CDR2 LQKENI. The CDR3 extends over 16 amino acids. With 2 bases removed from V and 3 bases from J, the gap between germline ends came to 15 bases. The CDR3 loop reads CASSPGQGGETDTQYF. For the CDR3, the DNA is TGTGCCAGCTCACCAGGCCAAGGCGGGGAGACAGATACGCAGTATTTT.

The chain uses TRBV7-9 and TRBJ1-6; unclear D gene. This CDR3 has 12 residues. CDR1 is SEHNR and CDR2 is FQNEAQ in the germline V gene (reference sequence). V dropped 1 base and J dropped 10 bases, with 5 bases sitting between them. CDR3 nucleotide sequence: TGTGCCAGCAGCTTAGGGTGGTCACCCCTCCACTTT. Its translation: CASSLGWSPLHF.

This chain uses TRBV20-1 with TRBJ1-6; D gene ambiguous. The CDR3 loop spans 11 amino acids. Trimming shortened V by 3 bases and J by 17 bases, and 14 bases separated the two germline ends. Germline V lookup: CDR1 DFQATT, CDR2 SNEGSKA (reference sequence). The CDR3 protein is CSASRQSGIHF. As DNA, the CDR3 is TGCAGTGCTAGTAGGCAGTCGGGGATCCACTTT.

The chain links TRBV11-3 to TRBJ1-1; unclear D gene. Germline V lookup: CDR1 SGHNT, CDR2 YENEEA. The ends were cut back, 0 bases at V and 2 bases at J, with 7 bases in the middle. The CDR3 spans 14 residues. CDR3 nucleotide sequence: TGTGCCAGCAGCTTAGACGGAGCTAACACTGAAGCTTTCTTT. This sequence encodes CASSLDGANTEAFF. Full variable domain (remainder filled in from reference TRBV11-3 and TRBJ1-1): EAGVVQSPRYKIIEKKQPVAFWCNPISGHNTLYWYLQNLGQGPELLIRYENEEAVDDSQLPKDRFSAERLKGVDSTLKIQPAELGDSAVYLCASSLDGANTEAFFGQGTRLTVV.

The gene calls are TRBV7-2 and TRBJ2-3, with D tentatively TRBD1 (5 bases). The CDR3 is made up of 14 amino acids. Germline CDR1 reads SGHTA; CDR2 reads FQGNSA. V lost 1 base and J lost 10, with 15 bases in between. The CDR3, as DNA: TGTGCCAGCAGCTTAGGTGGACCCCTAGGGGCGCAGTATTTT. This gives the protein CASSLGGPLGAQYF.

The genes are TRBV29-1 and TRBJ1-2; D is unclear. Trimming removed 1 base at V and 4 bases at J, with 10 bases between. The CDR3 has 13 amino acids. Germline assignment: CDR1 SQVTM and CDR2 ANQGSEA. The CDR3 region has the DNA TGCAGCGTTGAAGTTGGCCAGAGCTATGGCTACACCTTC. Protein: CSVEVGQSYGYTF.